This T cell receptor beta chain emerged from a study of siplizumab effects on memory and regulatory T cells. Study conclusions and caveats: Suppressive activity of Tregs proliferating in siplizumab cultures remained unconfirmed. Sequences that were alloreactive and traceable to unstimulated CD4+ memory cells were significantly reduced by siplizumab. Contribution to the alloresponse seemed major for naive T cells, which also seemed more diverse than memory cells.

Comment on this clone: Its cognate antigen is unknown.

J gave up 2 bases and V 8 bases, and 1 base lay outside the gene matches. The CDR3 totals 13 residues. The germline gives CDR1 LNHDA, CDR2 SQIVND (reference sequence). Repertoires were generated with immunoSEQ multiplex PCR, while TCRdb's copy carries only in-frame clones and drops some. The data contain around 87,000 clones, 85% to 90% of them singletons. The receptor was isolated from a human donor in good health. Sequenced input: CD4+ T cells sorted from blood. This chain joins TRBV19 and TRBJ2-7, with 12 bases matching TRBD2. In nucleotides, the CDR3 is TGTGCCAGTCGGACTAGCGGGACCTACGAGCAGTACTTC. Encoded protein: CASRTSGTYEQYF.